These T cell receptor beta chains were read from a single sample in a study of cytomegalovirus exposure and HLA in healthy donors. Produced via immunoSEQ multiplex PCR; TCRdb's table is partial and in-frame only. The sample consists of some 150,000 clones, 82% of them appearing once. What was sequenced was PBMCs. These receptors were taken from a woman aged 45-65 years in good health and CMV-seropositive. The CDR3 runs from the conserved cysteine through the conserved F or W. A D gene is named only where the DNA matches it firmly. Part of the rows lack a size; the others show once, few, many or a class for expanded clones.

size	J	D	V	CDR3	DNA
.	TRBJ2-1	TRBD2	TRBV7-3	CASSPGLAGYNEQFF	TGTGCCAGCAGTCCGGGACTAGCGGGGTACAATGAGCAGTTCTTC
.	TRBJ1-5	TRBD1	TRBV7-8	CASSLITGDQGNQPQHF	TGTGCCAGCAGCCTAATTACAGGGGATCAGGGCAATCAGCCCCAGCATTTT
.	TRBJ2-1	.	TRBV9	CASSGARSYNEQFF	TGTGCCAGCAGCGGGGCGCGCTCCTACAATGAGCAGTTCTTC
few	TRBJ1-2	TRBD1	TRBV7-9	CASSPDRGPEGYTF	TGTGCCAGCAGCCCGGACAGGGGGCCGGAGGGCTACACCTTC
.	TRBJ2-7	TRBD2	TRBV11-2	CASSLVSGLSYEQYF	TGTGCCAGCAGCTTAGTTAGCGGGCTCTCCTACGAGCAGTACTTC
once	TRBJ2-1	TRBD2	TRBV7-3	CASSPSTSASYNEQFF	TGTGCCAGCAGCCCTTCGACTAGCGCCTCCTACAATGAGCAGTTCTTC
.	TRBJ2-1	.	TRBV6-5	CASSYSTGTLQLEQFF	TGTGCCAGCAGTTACTCTACCGGGACTCTCCAGCTTGAGCAGTTCTTC
.	TRBJ1-5	.	TRBV6-1	CASSEALLPQHF	TGTGCCAGCAGTGAAGCCCTTCTGCCCCAGCATTTT
.	TRBJ2-1	.	TRBV19	CASSLGGGRTYNEQFF	TGTGCCAGTAGTCTAGGGGGGGGGAGAACCTACAATGAGCAGTTCTTC
.	TRBJ1-5	.	TRBV7-2	CASSLDSGAGGQPQHF	TGTGCCAGCAGCTTAGATTCGGGGGCGGGGGGTCAGCCCCAGCATTTT
.	TRBJ1-5	TRBD1	TRBV5-1	CASSLGQGELPQHF	TGCGCCAGCAGCTTGGGGCAGGGGGAGTTGCCCCAGCATTTT
.	TRBJ1-5	TRBD1	TRBV4-1	CASSLTGSNQPQHF	TGCGCCAGCAGCTTGACAGGGAGCAATCAGCCCCAGCATTTT
.	TRBJ1-1	TRBD1	TRBV30	CAWSGQGYTEAFF	TGTGCCTGGAGCGGACAGGGTTACACTGAAGCTTTCTTT
.	TRBJ1-5	.	TRBV4-1	CASSRFQGSNQPQHF	TGCGCCAGCAGCCGGTTCCAGGGAAGCAATCAGCCCCAGCATTTT
few	TRBJ1-2	.	TRBV19	CASSGEATYGYTF	TGTGCCAGTAGCGGCGAGGCGACCTATGGCTACACCTTC
.	TRBJ2-3	.	TRBV6-5	CASSYSEPTDTQYF	TGTGCCAGCAGTTACTCGGAGCCCACAGATACGCAGTATTTT
.	TRBJ2-3	TRBD2	TRBV11-3	CASSLGGSSGGTDTQYF	TGTGCCAGCAGCTTAGGCGGGTCTAGCGGGGGCACAGATACGCAGTATTTT
.	TRBJ2-1	TRBD1	TRBV5-4	CASSTWDRDNEQFF	TGTGCCAGCAGCACCTGGGACAGGGACAATGAGCAGTTCTTC
.	TRBJ1-5	.	TRBV2	CASSAAGPNQPQHF	TGTGCCAGCAGTGCCGCAGGGCCCAATCAGCCCCAGCATTTT
.	TRBJ1-2	TRBD1	TRBV6-1	CASQQGAGVGYTF	TGTGCCAGCCAACAGGGGGCGGGAGTTGGCTACACCTTC
.	TRBJ2-2	.	TRBV6-9	CASSYLNTGELFF	TGTGCCAGCAGTTACCTAAACACCGGGGAGCTGTTTTTT
.	TRBJ2-1	.	TRBV6-6	CASSYQGSVEQFF	TGTGCCAGCAGTTACCAGGGTTCGGTTGAGCAGTTCTTC
.	TRBJ2-7	TRBD2	TRBV9	CASSVAASGTYEQYF	TGTGCCAGCAGCGTAGCAGCTAGCGGAACCTACGAGCAGTACTTC
.	TRBJ2-7	TRBD1	TRBV18	CASSPPGQLYEQYF	TGTGCCAGCTCTCCTCCGGGACAGCTCTACGAGCAGTACTTC
.	TRBJ2-2	.	TRBV29-1	CSVGEPGNTGELFF	TGCAGCGTTGGTGAGCCAGGGAACACCGGGGAGCTGTTTTTT
.	TRBJ2-7	.	TRBV13	CASSHQSYEQYF	TGTGCCAGCAGCCATCAGTCCTACGAGCAGTACTTC
.	TRBJ1-1	.	TRBV7-9	CSSRNGRRAFF	TGTTCCAGCAGAAACGGACGGAGGGCTTTCTTT
.	TRBJ2-3	TRBD2	TRBV4-2	CASSQGVAGGGDTQYF	TGTGCCAGCAGCCAAGGGGTAGCGGGAGGAGGAGATACGCAGTATTTT
.	TRBJ2-7	TRBD2	TRBV15	CATSGSLATPYEQYF	TGTGCCACCAGCGGATCACTAGCGACTCCCTACGAGCAGTACTTC
.	TRBJ1-1	.	TRBV5-1	CASSLETGNTEAFF	TGCGCCAGCAGCTTGGAGACAGGGAACACTGAAGCTTTCTTT